Listed here are 5 T cell receptor beta chains from one sample, sequenced in a study of post-analysis software for immune sequencing data. Built from TCR beta cDNA, the libraries had unique molecular identifiers in them. TCRdb reprocessed the PCR reads with MiXCR, giving one entry per CDR3 protein. Counted here are around 400,000 distinct CDR3 sequences, more than 30% occurring once; the ten biggest clones make up approximately 7.7%. The study, taken as a whole, reports: With TRBV5-6, TRBV5-1 and TRBV20-1 included, about five TRBV segments were more frequent in patients than in controls.

Their target antigens are unknown. What was sequenced was blood. The receptors stem from a girl aged 2-9 years with multiple sclerosis.

V and J are TRBV7-3 and TRBJ2-1; D is undetermined. This CDR3 region has 13 residues. V lost 5 bases, J lost 5 bases, and 10 bases lay in between. The germline gives CDR1 SGHTA, CDR2 FQGTGA. The CDR3 bases are TGTGCCAGCAGCCGTCCGACCAACAATGAGCAGTTCTTC. Protein: CASSRPTNNEQFF.

V is TRBV12-3 or TRBV12-4 and J is TRBJ2-7; D may be TRBD1 or TRBD2 (5 bases each). The CDR3 totals 16 residues. V lost 8 bases to trimming and J lost 7 bases, with 27 bases between them. CDR3 in amino acids: CASQITGLSSYNEQYF. DNA of the CDR3: TGTGCCAGCCAGATCACAGGACTCAGCTCCTACAATGAGCAGTACTTC.

The V and J genes are TRBV7-6 and TRBJ2-7; 7 nucleotides match TRBD2. CDR1 and CDR2 from the germline V gene are SGHVS and FNYEAQ. The ends lost 5 bases at V and 0 bases at J; junction bases unmatched: 10. The CDR3 covers 16 residues. CDR3 nucleotide sequence: TGTGCCAGCAGCCTCACGTCGGGCGGGAGCTCCTACGAGCAGTACTTC. It specifies CASSLTSGGSSYEQYF.

The chain is built from TRBV15 and TRBJ1-1; a weak D match, TRBD1 (6 bases). The CDR3 has 14 amino acids. V shed 0 bases and J shed 4 bases, with 9 bases lying between them. Germline V CDR1 and CDR2: LNHNV, YYDKDF (reference sequence). The CDR3 DNA reads TGTGCCACCAGCAGAGATCAAGGGGGCACTGAAGCTTTCTTT. Translation gives CATSRDQGGTEAFF.

This clonotype was seen only once. J is TRBJ2-1 and V is TRBV7-2; 9 nucleotides line up with TRBD2. In germline, CDR1 is SGHTA, CDR2 FQGNSA. This CDR3 has 17 amino acids. Trimming cost V 0 bases and J 8 bases; bases outside gene matches: 11. This CDR3 reads CASSLAGRGRGWDEQFF. The CDR3, as DNA: TGTGCCAGCAGCTTAGCGGGTCGCGGGAGGGGATGGGATGAGCAGTTCTTC. Based on the CDR3 plus reference TRBV7-2 and TRBJ2-1, the full variable domain is GAGVSQSPSNKVTEKGKDVELRCDPISGHTALYWYRQSLGQGLEFLIYFQGNSAPDKSGLPSDRFSAERTGGSVSTLTIQRTQQEDSAVYLCASSLAGRGRGWDEQFFGPGTRLTVL.